This T cell receptor (beta chain) was sequenced for a study of shared clonotypes between healthy human individuals. Terminally differentiated effector memory CD45RA+ cells were excluded from the naive CD8 cells, which were CD45RO-negative and positively selected for CCR7. Germline V CDR1 and CDR2: GTSNPN, SVGIG (reference sequence). The CDR3 consists of 13 residues. With 8 bases removed from V and 6 bases from J, the gap between germline ends came to 17 bases. The protocol was immunoSEQ multiplex PCR, while the TCRdb copy is restricted to in-frame clones and leaves out a portion. The sample carries 630,000 or so clones, 98% recorded once.

Sequencing used naive CD8+ T cells sorted from blood. V gene TRBV30 combines with J gene TRBJ2-1, with D tentatively TRBD2 (7 bases). The receptor was derived from a man aged 25-40 years in good health. CDR3 in DNA: TGTGCCCGGGAGGACAGTGTTTTCAATGAGCAGTTCTTC. The encoded protein is CAREDSVFNEQFF.